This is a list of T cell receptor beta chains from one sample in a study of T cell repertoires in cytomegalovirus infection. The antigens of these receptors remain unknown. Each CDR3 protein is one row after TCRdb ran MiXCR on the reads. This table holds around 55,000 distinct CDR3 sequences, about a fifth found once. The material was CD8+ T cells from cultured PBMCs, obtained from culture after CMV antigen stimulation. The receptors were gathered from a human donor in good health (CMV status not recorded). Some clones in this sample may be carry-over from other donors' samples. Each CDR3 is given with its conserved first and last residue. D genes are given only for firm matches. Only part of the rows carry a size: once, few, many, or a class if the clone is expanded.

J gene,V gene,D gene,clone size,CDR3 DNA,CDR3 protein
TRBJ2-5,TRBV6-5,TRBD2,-,TGTGCCAGCAGTTTGGGACTAGGGGAGACCCAGTACTTC,CASSLGLGETQYF
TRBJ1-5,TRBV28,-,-,TGTGCCAGCAGTGCACAGGGCTACAATCAGCCCCAGCATTTT,CASSAQGYNQPQHF
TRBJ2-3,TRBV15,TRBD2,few,TGTGCCACCAGCAGGACTAGCGGGCCAAGCACAGATACGCAGTATTTT,CATSRTSGPSTDTQYF
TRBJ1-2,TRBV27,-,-,TGTGCCAGCAGTTCAGCACCTTTGGGGTATGGCTACACCTTC,CASSSAPLGYGYTF
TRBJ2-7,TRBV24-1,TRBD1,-,TGTGCCACCAGTGATCGGGACAGCTCCTACGAGCAGTACTTC,CATSDRDSSYEQYF
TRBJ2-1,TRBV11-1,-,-,TGTGCCAGCAGCCGCGGACCAGCGGAGGGTGATGAGCAGTTCTTC,CASSRGPAEGDEQFF
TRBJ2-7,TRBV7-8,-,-,TGTGCCAGCAGCTTAGGTCCAGGAGTCTCCTACGAGCAGTACTTC,CASSLGPGVSYEQYF
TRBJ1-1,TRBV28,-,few,TGTGCCAGCAGGTTCCGGACCACCCTGCTGAACACTGAAGCTTTCTTT,CASRFRTTLLNTEAFF
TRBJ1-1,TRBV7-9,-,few,TGTGCCAGCAGCTTAGAAGATGGCAGAGTGAACACTGAAGCTTTCTTT,CASSLEDGRVNTEAFF
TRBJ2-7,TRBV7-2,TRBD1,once,TGTGCCAGCAGCCTCCCGACAGGGCCCGCCTGGGGCGAGCAGTACTTC,CASSLPTGPAWGEQYF
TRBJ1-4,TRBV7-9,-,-,TGTGCCAGCAGCTTTCTCGCAACTAATGAAAAACTGTTTTTT,CASSFLATNEKLFF
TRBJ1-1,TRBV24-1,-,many,TGTGCCACCAGTGATTGGGCCCCGGACAGCGAAGCTTTCTTT,CATSDWAPDSEAFF
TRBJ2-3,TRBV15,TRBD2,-,TGTGCCCCCAGACCCAACAGCGGGAGTCTGGCAGATACGCAGTATTTT,CAPRPNSGSLADTQYF
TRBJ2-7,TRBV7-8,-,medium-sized,TGTGCCAGCAGCGGCCTAGCGAGAAGCTCCTACGAGCAGTACTTC,CASSGLARSSYEQYF
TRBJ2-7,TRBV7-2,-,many,TGTGCCAGCAGCTTAGTTTCTGGGTACGAGCAGTACTTC,CASSLVSGYEQYF
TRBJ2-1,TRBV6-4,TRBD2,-,TGTGCCAGCAGTGACCGGGCGGGAGGGTACAATGAGCAGTTCTTC,CASSDRAGGYNEQFF
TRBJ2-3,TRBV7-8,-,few,TGTGCCAGCAGCTTGACAGGAGGGTCAGATACGCAGTATTTT,CASSLTGGSDTQYF
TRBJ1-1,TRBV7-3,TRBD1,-,TGTGCCAGCAGCGAAACAGGGGGATTGGAAGCTTTCTTT,CASSETGGLEAFF
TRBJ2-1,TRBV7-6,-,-,TGTGCCAGCAGCTCCACTAGAACCCACGAGCAGTTCTTC,CASSSTRTHEQFF
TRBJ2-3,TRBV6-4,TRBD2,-,TGTGCCAGCAGTACCGGACTAGCGGGGGGCGCAGATACGCAGTATTTT,CASSTGLAGGADTQYF
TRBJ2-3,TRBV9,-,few,TGTGCCAGCAGCGTTGACGGACTTAGCACAGATACGCAGTATTTT,CASSVDGLSTDTQYF
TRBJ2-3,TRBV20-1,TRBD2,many,TGCAGTGCTAGCAAGCGGGGGGGCCAAAGCACAGATACGCAGTATTTT,CSASKRGGQSTDTQYF
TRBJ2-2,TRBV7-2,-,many,TGTGCCAGCAGCTACGACAGAAACACCGGGGAGCTGTTTTTT,CASSYDRNTGELFF
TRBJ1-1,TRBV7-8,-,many,TGTGCCAGCAGCCCCGCCGCAGGACGCATGAACACTGAAGCTTTCTTT,CASSPAAGRMNTEAFF
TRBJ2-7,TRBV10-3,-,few,TGTGCCAGCCAGGGGACCGACTCCTACGAGCAGTACTTC,CASQGTDSYEQYF
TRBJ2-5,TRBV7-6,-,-,TGTGCCAGCAGCTTATGGGTCTCGGGAGTCGGTAAAGCGGGAGAGACCCAGTACTTC,CASSLWVSGVGKAGETQYF
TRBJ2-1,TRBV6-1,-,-,TGTGCCAGCAGTGAAATTGTGACTAGAGTCTCTGAGCAGTTCTTC,CASSEIVTRVSEQFF
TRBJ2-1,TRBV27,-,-,TGTGCCAGCAGTTTAGCGACTAGAAGTGGTGAGCAGTTCTTC,CASSLATRSGEQFF
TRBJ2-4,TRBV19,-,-,TGTGCCAGTACTAATCCAGCACGAGGAGAAAACATTCAGTACTTC,CASTNPARGENIQYF
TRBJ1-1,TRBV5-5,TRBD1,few,TGTGCCAGCAGCTTGAAGACAGGGGGCCCCGAAGCTTTCTTT,CASSLKTGGPEAFF
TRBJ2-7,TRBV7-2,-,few,TGTGCCAGCAGCTTCCCGATTGGGACCCCCTACGAGCAGTACTTC,CASSFPIGTPYEQYF
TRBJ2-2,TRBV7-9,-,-,TGTGCCAGCAGATACATCACCGGGGAGCTGTTTTTT,CASRYITGELFF
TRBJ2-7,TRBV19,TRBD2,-,TGTGCCAGTAGTATAGTAACTAGCGGGGCTTACCGAACTCCCTACGAGCAGTACTTC,CASSIVTSGAYRTPYEQYF
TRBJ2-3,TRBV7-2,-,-,TGTGCCAGCAGCCTAGTTGGGGGGGCCGCAGATACGCAGTATTTT,CASSLVGGAADTQYF
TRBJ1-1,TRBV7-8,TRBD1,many,TGTGCCAGCAGCTTACACAGGGGGGGGACTGAAGCTTTCTTT,CASSLHRGGTEAFF
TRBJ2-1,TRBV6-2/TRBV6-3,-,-,TGTGCCAGCAGTCTACTAAGCGGTGAGCAGTTCTTC,CASSLLSGEQFF
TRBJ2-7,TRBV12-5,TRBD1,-,TGTGCTAGTGGTTTAAAGACAGGGGACGAGCAGTACTTC,CASGLKTGDEQYF
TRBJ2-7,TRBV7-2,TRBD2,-,TGTGCCAGCAGCATACGAACTCTACTAGCGGGAGGATGGGGCCTCGAGCAGTACTTC,CASSIRTLLAGGWGLEQYF
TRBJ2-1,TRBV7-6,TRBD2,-,TGTGCCAGCAGCACGGGACTAGCAAATACGAATGAGCAGTTCTTC,CASSTGLANTNEQFF
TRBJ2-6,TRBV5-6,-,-,TGTGCCAGCAGCTTGGGTCGGGGGACCGGGGCCAACGTCCTGACTTTC,CASSLGRGTGANVLTF
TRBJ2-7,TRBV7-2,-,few,TGTGCCAGCAGCCCCTCGAGCTCCTACGAGCAGTACTTC,CASSPSSSYEQYF